A selection of T cell receptor beta chains follows, all from one sample in a study of blood T cell repertoires in COVID-19. Measured with immunoSEQ multiplex PCR; TCRdb has only the in-frame clones, and not every one. The repertoire holds approximately 200,000 clones, with approximately 86% as singletons. Sample: peripheral blood. The receptors stem from a young woman with active or convalescent COVID-19. The CDR3 runs from the conserved cysteine through the conserved F or W. A D gene is named only where the DNA matches it firmly.

>TRBV27|TRBJ2-1|.
CASSLAGINEQFF
TGTGCCAGCAGTTTGGCGGGAATCAATGAGCAGTTCTTC
>TRBV27|TRBJ2-1|TRBD2
CASRGLAAPNEQFF
TGTGCCAGCCGGGGACTAGCGGCCCCCAATGAGCAGTTCTTC
>TRBV3-1/TRBV3-2|TRBJ2-1|.
CASSPGTSTHTRVQFF
TGTGCCAGCAGCCCCGGGACATCAACACACACAAGGGTTCAGTTCTTC
>TRBV28|TRBJ2-5|TRBD2
CASLQRAGQETQYF
TGTGCCAGTTTACAGAGAGCGGGGCAAGAGACCCAGTACTTC
>TRBV14|TRBJ2-6|.
CASSQDLVGANVLTF
TGTGCCAGCAGCCAAGATCTAGTGGGGGCCAACGTCCTGACTTTC
>TRBV24-1|TRBJ1-2|TRBD1
CATSDSRGRIYGYTF
TGTGCCACCAGTGATTCGAGGGGGCGGATCTATGGCTACACCTTC
>TRBV14|TRBJ2-7|.
CASSPWTGITYEQYF
TGTGCCAGCAGCCCTTGGACGGGAATTACCTACGAGCAGTACTTC
>TRBV5-6|TRBJ1-2|TRBD1
CASSGGTGTGGTF
TGTGCCAGCAGCGGCGGAACCGGGACAGGGGGGACCTTC
>TRBV29-1|TRBJ2-7|TRBD2
CSVEEAGGPYEQYF
TGCAGCGTTGAAGAGGCGGGAGGGCCCTACGAGCAGTACTTC
>TRBV4-1|TRBJ1-1|TRBD1
CASSRRDRDRDTEAFF
TGCGCCAGCAGCCGTCGGGACAGGGATCGGGACACTGAAGCTTTCTTT
>TRBV4-2|TRBJ1-4|.
CASNQEQGGEKLFF
TGTGCCAGCAACCAGGAGCAGGGTGGCGAAAAACTGTTTTTT
>TRBV6-1|TRBJ1-2|.
CASSDFQGGGYGYTF
TGTGCCAGCAGTGATTTCCAGGGAGGTGGATATGGCTACACCTTC